This T cell receptor beta chain was captured in a study of T-cell reconstitution after alpha-beta-depleted transplantation in children. The CDR3 spans 15 residues. The germline V gene encodes CDR1 GTSNPN and CDR2 SVGIG (reference sequence). The ends were cut back, 5 bases at V and 4 bases at J, with 19 bases in the middle. It was with unique molecular identifiers that the TCRbeta library was prepared. TCRdb recomputed calls from the PCR reads with MiXCR, one row per CDR3 protein. This table has about 500,000 distinct CDR3 sequences, 32% appearing once. Sequencing used PBMCs from the stem cell graft donor, obtained from the stem cell graft. The chain joins TRBV30 to TRBJ2-3; perhaps TRBD2 as D (6 bases). The sequence derives from a human donor who donated a stem cell graft to a child with aplastic anemia. For the CDR3, the DNA is TGTGCCTGGTCTACCCTAGCGAGAGGGCCAGATACGCAGTATTTT. Translated, it gives CAWSTLARGPDTQYF.